What follows describes a single T cell receptor (beta chain). Its antigen remains unidentified. The second PCR ran about 6 to 12 cycles with a sample-barcoded 5' primer and J-beta primers. With 12 random nucleotides, a template-switch adaptor tagged each individual cDNA molecule. Each CDR3 protein is one row after TCRdb ran MiXCR on the 5' RACE reads. The sample has nearly 800,000 distinct CDR3 sequences, about 56% seen once. CDR1 and CDR2 (germline): SGHAT, FQNNGV. The CDR3 extends over 14 amino acids. V lost 5 bases and J 6 bases, leaving 16 bases between the germline ends. The record originates from a study of blood T cells in healthy people across ages. Overall study results and limits: For the donors, CMV status was unknown and possibly confounded expanded clonotype changes. Diversity estimates drawn from one million T cells were deemed underestimates.

Sequenced sample: blood. The clonotype comes from a man aged 35 to 55 in good health. The chain links TRBV11-2 to TRBJ1-2, with a possible D match to TRBD1 (5 bases). In DNA, the CDR3 is TGTGCCAGCAGCCCCGGGACGGCGGGGAATGGCTACACCTTC. It is translated as CASSPGTAGNGYTF.